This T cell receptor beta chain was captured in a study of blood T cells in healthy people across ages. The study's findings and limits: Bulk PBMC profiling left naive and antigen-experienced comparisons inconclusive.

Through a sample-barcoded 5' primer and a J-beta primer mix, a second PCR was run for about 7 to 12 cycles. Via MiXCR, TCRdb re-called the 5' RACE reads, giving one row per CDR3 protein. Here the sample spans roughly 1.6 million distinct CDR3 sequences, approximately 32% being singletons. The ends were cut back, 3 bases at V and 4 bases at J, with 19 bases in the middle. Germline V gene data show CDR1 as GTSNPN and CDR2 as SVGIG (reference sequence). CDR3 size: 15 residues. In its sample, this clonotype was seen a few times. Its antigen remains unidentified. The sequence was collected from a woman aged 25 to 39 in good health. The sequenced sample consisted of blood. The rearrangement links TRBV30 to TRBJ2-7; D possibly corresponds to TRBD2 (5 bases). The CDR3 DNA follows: TGTGCCTGGAGCCCCCAGGCAGGCGGGTCGTACGAGCAGTACTTC. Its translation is CAWSPQAGGSYEQYF.